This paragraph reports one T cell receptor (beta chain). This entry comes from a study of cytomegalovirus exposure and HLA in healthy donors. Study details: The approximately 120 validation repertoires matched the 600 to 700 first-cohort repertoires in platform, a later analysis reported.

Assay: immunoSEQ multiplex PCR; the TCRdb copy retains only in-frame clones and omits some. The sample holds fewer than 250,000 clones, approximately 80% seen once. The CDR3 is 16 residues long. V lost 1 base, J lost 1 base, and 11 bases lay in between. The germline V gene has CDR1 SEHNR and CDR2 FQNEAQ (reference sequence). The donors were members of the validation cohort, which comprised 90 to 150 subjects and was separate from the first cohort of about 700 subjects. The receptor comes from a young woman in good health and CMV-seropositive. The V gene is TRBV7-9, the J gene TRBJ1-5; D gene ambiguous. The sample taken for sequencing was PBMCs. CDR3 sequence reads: CASSLELGASNQPQHF. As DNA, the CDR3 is TGTGCCAGCAGCTTAGAATTGGGTGCGAGCAATCAGCCCCAGCATTTT.